The sequence of this T cell receptor (beta chain) was determined in a study of blood T cell repertoires in COVID-19. The age range of participants was about 18 to 95 years, with residence in about two dozen US areas. Donors were grouped by their self-reported clinical history. A PCR-confirmed or clinician-diagnosed COVID-19 case had contacted exposed participants within 2 weeks of entry. Trimming removed 3 bases from V and 3 bases from J, with 14 bases in between. Germline lookup yields CDR1 LNHDA and CDR2 SQIVND (reference sequence). This CDR3 has 15 residues. Sequenced by immunoSEQ multiplex PCR; TCRdb stores in-frame clones only, minus some. The table includes approximately 400,000 clones, 90% to 95% detected once.

The specimen sequenced was PBMCs or T cells enriched from blood (not recorded which). J is TRBJ1-1 and V is TRBV19; D is possibly TRBD1 (5 bases). This clonotype originated in a woman between 40 and 50 years old who had been exposed to COVID-19. The chain's CDR3 is CASSIDGGDYTEAFF. Here the CDR3 DNA reads TGTGCCAGTAGTATTGATGGGGGGGATTACACTGAAGCTTTCTTT.